This T cell receptor (beta chain) was captured in a study of blood T cell repertoires in COVID-19. Clones were sequenced by immunoSEQ multiplex PCR, and TCRdb holds only the in-frame ones, with some missing. This sample carries 250,000 or so clones, around nine tenths of them seen once, and the ten largest clones take around 0.83%. Per the germline V gene, CDR1 is SGHTA and CDR2 is FQGNSA. The CDR3 is made up of 13 amino acids. J gave up 3 bases and V 3 bases, and 1 base lay outside the gene matches. The chain links TRBV7-2 to TRBJ2-7; 8 nucleotides match TRBD2. The sequenced sample was peripheral blood. This TCR derives from a man aged 30 to 45 with COVID-19, enrolled during active disease. The CDR3 spells CASSFSGDYEQYF. The DNA for the CDR3 is TGTGCCAGCAGCTTTAGCGGGGACTACGAGCAGTACTTC.